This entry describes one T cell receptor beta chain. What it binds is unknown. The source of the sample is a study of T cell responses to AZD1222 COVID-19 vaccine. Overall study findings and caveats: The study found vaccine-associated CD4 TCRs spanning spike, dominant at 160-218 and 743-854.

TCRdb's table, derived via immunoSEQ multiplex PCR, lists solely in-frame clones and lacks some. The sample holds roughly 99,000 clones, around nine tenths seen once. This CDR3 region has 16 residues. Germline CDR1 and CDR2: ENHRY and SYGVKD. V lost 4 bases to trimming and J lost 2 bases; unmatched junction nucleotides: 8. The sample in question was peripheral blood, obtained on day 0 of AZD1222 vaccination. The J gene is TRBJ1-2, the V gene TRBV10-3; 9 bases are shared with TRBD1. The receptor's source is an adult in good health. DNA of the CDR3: TGTGCCATCAGTGGGACCGGGACAGGGCAGAACTATGGCTACACCTTC. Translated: CAISGTGTGQNYGYTF.